Each of the 12 T cell receptor beta chains below was sequenced from the same sample in a study of blood T cell repertoires in COVID-19. Clones were read by immunoSEQ multiplex PCR, and TCRdb kept only the in-frame ones, dropping some. The data hold 200,000 to 250,000 clones, with approximately 82% observed a single time. Sequencing input: peripheral blood. The receptors originated from a human donor in a cohort sampled during active COVID-19.

The chain has TRBV6-7 and TRBJ2-7; TRBD2 matches at 13 bases. TRBV6-7 is an ORF, with its function uncertain. There are 17 residues in the CDR3. The ends lost 5 bases at V and 3 bases at J; junction bases unmatched: 10. This chain's CDR3 is CASSPGLAGVRIYEQYF. CDR3 bases: TGTGCCAGCAGTCCAGGACTAGCGGGAGTTCGGATCTACGAGCAGTACTTC.

Comment on this clone: The junction shows a germline mismatch at one end, possibly a read error. This chain connects TRBV7-2 to TRBJ2-3, with 7 bases aligning to TRBD2. The CDR3 has 13 residues. The V gene's germline CDR1 is SGHTA and CDR2 FQGNSA. In DNA form, the CDR3 reads TGTGCCAGCAGCCTAGCGGCCACAGATACGCAGTATTTT. Translation: CASSLAATDTQYF.

The CDR3 DNA reads as TGTGCCACCTTTAGACATAGCGTCCTGACTTTC. Translation: CATFRHSVLTF. The chain has TRBV6-5 and TRBJ2-6; D not certain. The CDR3 has 11 amino acids. Germline loops: CDR1 MNHEY, CDR2 SVGAGI. V was cut by 10 bases and J by 12 bases, with 13 bases left in between.

The rearrangement links TRBV7-2 to TRBJ2-5; possibly TRBD2 for D (5 bases). The CDR3 sequence is 16 residues long. With 4 bases removed from V and 4 bases from J, the gap between germline ends came to 19 bases. Germline CDR1 SGHTA, CDR2 FQGNSA. CDR3 in amino acids: CASSYGLRRVGETQYF. The CDR3 coding sequence is TGTGCCAGCAGCTACGGCTTGCGGCGGGTGGGAGAGACCCAGTACTTC. Combining the CDR3 with reference TRBV7-2 and TRBJ2-5 gives the whole variable domain GAGVSQSPSNKVTEKGKDVELRCDPISGHTALYWYRQSLGQGLEFLIYFQGNSAPDKSGLPSDRFSAERTGGSVSTLTIQRTQQEDSAVYLCASSYGLRRVGETQYFGPGTRLLVL.

V usage is TRBV27 and J usage is TRBJ2-1, with 12 bases fitting TRBD2. The germline V gene encodes CDR1 MNHEY and CDR2 SMNVEV (reference sequence). The CDR3 spans 18 residues. J gave up 0 bases and V 1 base, and 4 bases lay outside the gene matches. CDR3 protein: CASSLLQTSGGSYNEQFF. Written as DNA, the CDR3 is TGTGCCAGCAGTTTATTACAGACTAGCGGGGGCTCCTACAATGAGCAGTTCTTC.

V usage is TRBV30 and J usage is TRBJ2-6; D unresolved. CDR1 GTSNPN and CDR2 SVGIG come from the germline V gene (reference sequence). This CDR3 is 14 amino acids long. The V and J ends lost 0 bases and 0 bases respectively, with 3 bases between them. The CDR3 nucleotides read TGTGCCTGGAGTGTTCTCTCTGGGGCCAACGTCCTGACTTTC. It translates to CAWSVLSGANVLTF. Combining the CDR3 with reference TRBV30 and TRBJ2-6 gives the whole variable domain SQTIHQWPATLVQPVGSPLSLECTVEGTSNPNLYWYRQAAGRGLQLLFYSVGIGQISSEVPQNLSASRPQDRQFILSSKKLLLSDSGFYLCAWSVLSGANVLTFGAGSRLTVL.

The J gene is TRBJ2-1, the V gene TRBV7-9; 8 nucleotides align to TRBD2. The germline CDR1 and CDR2 sequences are SEHNR and FQNEAQ (reference sequence). J was trimmed by 4 bases and V by 1 base; bases with no gene match: 3. CDR3 size: 15 residues. The DNA for the CDR3 is TGTGCCAGCAGCTTAGTAGGGACTAGTTACAATGAGCAGTTCTTC. Translating gives CASSLVGTSYNEQFF.

This clone was detected once. The J gene is TRBJ2-5, the V gene TRBV28; maybe TRBD2 (6 bases). CDR3 length: 18 amino acids. V was clipped by 3 bases and J by 2 bases, with 22 bases between them. CDR1 and CDR2 from the germline V gene are MDHEN and SYDVKM. The CDR3, as DNA: TGTGCCAGCAGTTTCTCCGACTGGAGGAGGGCCAGACAAGAGACCCAGTACTTC. The encoded protein is CASSFSDWRRARQETQYF.

The chain links TRBV7-7 to TRBJ2-2; perhaps TRBD2 as D (6 bases). The V gene lost 5 bases and the J gene lost 1 base, with 14 bases spanning the gap. The CDR3 consists of 16 residues. Germline assignment: CDR1 SSHAT and CDR2 FNYEAQ (reference sequence). DNA for the CDR3: TGTGCCAGCAGCCCTAGACTAGACCTGAACACCGGGGAGCTGTTTTTT. Translated, it gives CASSPRLDLNTGELFF.

The chain employs TRBV27 and TRBJ2-7; 7 bases map to TRBD2. The CDR3 is 14 amino acids. With V trimmed by 5 bases and J by 1 base, 5 bases remained unmatched. In germline, CDR1 is MNHEY, CDR2 SMNVEV (reference sequence). The CDR3 DNA reads as TGTGCCAGCAGTCTAGCGGTACGATCCTACGAGCAGTACTTC. Translating gives CASSLAVRSYEQYF.

V and J are TRBV18 and TRBJ2-1; D is unclear. Trimming removed 3 bases at V and 8 bases at J, with 5 bases between. Germline values: CDR1 KGHSH, CDR2 LQKENI. This CDR3 has 11 amino acids. The CDR3 DNA follows: TGTGCCAGCTCACCGTCAGATGAGCAGTTCTTC. It encodes CASSPSDEQFF.

The chain carries TRBV28 and TRBJ2-1; tentative D call: TRBD2 (5 bases). V lost 4 bases, J lost 7 bases, and 8 bases lay in between. This CDR3 comprises 12 residues. The germline V gene has CDR1 MDHEN and CDR2 SYDVKM. The CDR3 here is CASSSSLNEQFF. CDR3 DNA sequence: TGTGCCAGCAGTTCTAGCCTAAATGAGCAGTTCTTC.